The T cell receptor beta chain described here comes from a study of T cell responses to AZD1222 COVID-19 vaccine. Concerning this clone itself: No antigen is known for it.

General study points: Scientists sampled the repertoires only once the peak T cell response had passed.

CDR3 length: 14 residues. V shed 4 bases, J shed 1 base, and the junction held 3 bases outside the gene matches. The germline gives CDR1 MNHEY, CDR2 SVGAGI. The assay was immunoSEQ multiplex PCR, and TCRdb's table has in-frame clones only and misses some. The sample gives roughly 180,000 clones, roughly 90% of which show up once; roughly 1.7% is in the top ten. Second-dose recipients at about 4 or about 12 weeks were treated as one pooled group. Source: peripheral blood, taken 28 days after the second AZD1222 dose. The genes are TRBV6-5 and TRBJ1-1, with 7 bases lining up with TRBD1. This TCR was recovered from an adult who received the AZD1222 COVID-19 vaccine. Written as DNA, the CDR3 is TGTGCCAGCAGTTTTCGACAGGGGAACACTGAAGCTTTCTTT. This sequence encodes CASSFRQGNTEAFF.